The 17 T cell receptor beta chains below all came from one sample that was sequenced in a study of cytomegalovirus exposure and HLA in healthy donors. 60 Vbeta and 13 Jbeta primers were used in PCR. The data were produced by immunoSEQ multiplex PCR, yet TCRdb's version contains in-frame clones alone and is incomplete. Here the sample spans 150,000 to 200,000 clones, roughly 86% being singletons. Sequencing was performed on PBMCs. The source of these receptors is a woman aged 18-29 years in good health and CMV-seronegative.

V and J are TRBV30 and TRBJ1-2; D unclear. Trimming pared 1 base from V and 8 bases from J, leaving 11 bases between. Per the germline V gene, CDR1 is GTSNPN and CDR2 is SVGIG (reference sequence). The CDR3 runs 12 residues. CDR3 amino acids: CAWSGRVRGYTF. The CDR3 nucleotides read TGTGCCTGGAGTGGGCGGGTCCGGGGCTACACCTTC.

The rearrangement joins TRBV4-3 to TRBJ2-1; TRBD1 matches 9 bases. The germline V gene encodes CDR1 LGHNA and CDR2 YSLEER. The V and J ends lost 1 base and 0 bases, in that order; junction bases with no gene match: 7. The CDR3 covers 18 residues. The CDR3 here is CASSQGTGAFSSYNEQFF. Written as DNA, the CDR3 is TGCGCCAGCAGCCAAGGGACAGGGGCCTTTAGCTCCTACAATGAGCAGTTCTTC.

The rearrangement links TRBV9 to TRBJ2-1, with D perhaps TRBD2 (7 bases). The CDR3 covers 18 residues. Germline CDR1 reads SGDLS; CDR2 reads YYNGEE. V was trimmed by 1 base and J by 5 bases, leaving 22 bases between them. The chain's CDR3 is CASSVRGGVPKLNNEQFF. CDR3 nucleotide sequence: TGTGCCAGCAGCGTAAGGGGGGGCGTTCCTAAGTTAAACAATGAGCAGTTCTTC.

The chain uses TRBV14 and TRBJ1-1, with a tentative D call TRBD1 (6 bases). V gave up 4 bases and J gave up 2 bases, with 17 bases separating them. CDR3 length equals 16 residues. The V gene's germline CDR1 is SGHDN and CDR2 FVKESK. CDR3 coding DNA: TGTGCCAGCAGCCCTCAATTGGGACATCTTAACACTGAAGCTTTCTTT. It is translated as CASSPQLGHLNTEAFF.

The rearrangement links TRBV5-1 to TRBJ2-5; possibly TRBD2 for D (6 bases). V was clipped by 4 bases and J by 4 bases, with 17 bases between them. From germline, CDR1 is SGHRS and CDR2 YFSETQ. The CDR3 is made up of 15 amino acids. CDR3 DNA: TGCGCCAGCAGCCTGGAGTGGGGAGGAGGAGAGACCCAGTACTTC. This encodes CASSLEWGGGETQYF.

The chain uses TRBV7-2 and TRBJ1-2; 10 nucleotides align to TRBD1. The J segment lost 7 bases and the V segment lost 3 bases, leaving 8 bases of the junction unmatched. The length of the CDR3 is 15 residues. Germline V lookup: CDR1 SGHTA, CDR2 FQGNSA. The CDR3: CASSFRDRGSSGYTF. In DNA form, the CDR3 reads TGTGCCAGCAGCTTTCGGGACAGGGGTTCAAGTGGCTACACCTTC. The complete variable domain, with remaining parts taken from reference TRBV7-2 and TRBJ1-2, reads GAGVSQSPSNKVTEKGKDVELRCDPISGHTALYWYRQSLGQGLEFLIYFQGNSAPDKSGLPSDRFSAERTGGSVSTLTIQRTQQEDSAVYLCASSFRDRGSSGYTFGSGTRLTVV.

The chain links TRBV15 to TRBJ2-7; a weak D match, TRBD2 (6 bases). The CDR3 sequence is 12 residues long. CDR1 and CDR2 (germline): LNHNV, YYDKDF (reference sequence). V was trimmed by 3 bases and J by 4 bases, leaving 7 bases between them. The CDR3 nucleotides are TGTGCCACCAGCAGTCGGGGGTACGAGCAGTACTTC. Translating gives CATSSRGYEQYF.

The V and J genes are TRBV18 and TRBJ1-2, with no clear D. CDR1 is KGHSH, CDR2 LQKENI, per germline. CDR3 length: 13 amino acids. Trimming took 3 bases from V and 7 from J, leaving 12 bases between them. The CDR3 DNA reads as TGTGCCAGCTCACCCGGGGAGGAGTTTGGCTACACCTTC. It is translated as CASSPGEEFGYTF.

In the case of this clone: One end of the junction does not line up with germline, which may come from a read error. The rearrangement uses TRBV7-7 and TRBJ2-1; 10 nucleotides line up with TRBD2. CDR3 size: 15 residues. The germline V gene encodes CDR1 SSHAT and CDR2 FNYEAQ (reference sequence). CDR3 coding DNA: TGTGCTAGCAGCCCCGGACTAGCGGCTGGCGATGAGCAGTTCTTC. As protein: CASSPGLAAGDEQFF.

J is TRBJ1-6 and V is TRBV13; D uncertain. V was pared by 5 bases and J by 8 bases, with 13 bases between. The germline CDR1 and CDR2 sequences are PRHDT and FYEKMQ (reference sequence). The CDR3 spans 14 residues. The CDR3 protein is CASSPRTPDSPLHF. The CDR3 DNA reads TGTGCCAGCAGCCCCCGGACTCCGGATTCACCCCTCCACTTT.

The chain combines TRBV6-5 with TRBJ2-3; D gene ambiguous. Trimming removed 5 bases from V and 6 bases from J, with 15 bases in between. Germline loops: CDR1 MNHEY, CDR2 SVGAGI. This CDR3 has 14 amino acids. CDR3 nucleotides: TGTGCCAGCAGTCCCCCCCCGGGTCCGGATACGCAGTATTTT. This encodes CASSPPPGPDTQYF.

This clone was detected once. J is TRBJ2-1 and V is TRBV9; 7 nucleotides match TRBD2. The V and J ends lost 8 bases and 3 bases, in that order; junction bases with no gene match: 5. Germline-derived CDR1 and CDR2 are SGDLS and YYNGEE. The CDR3 totals 13 residues. CDR3 sequence (DNA): TGTGCCAGTGGGAGCGGGAACTACAATGAGCAGTTCTTC. Encoded protein: CASGSGNYNEQFF.

The gene calls are TRBV10-3 and TRBJ1-4; D is unresolved. The V end lost 2 bases, the J end lost 13 bases, and 20 bases lay between the germline ends. From germline, CDR1 is ENHRY and CDR2 SYGVKD. This CDR3 contains 15 residues. The CDR3 nucleotides are TGTGCCATCAGTGAGACCGGTGGAATGGGTGGAGGACTGTTTTTT. Translating gives CAISETGGMGGGLFF.

J is TRBJ1-1 and V is TRBV18; 7 bases are shared with TRBD1. The CDR3 loop spans 17 amino acids. The J segment lost 1 base and the V segment lost 6 bases, leaving 14 bases of the junction unmatched. From germline, CDR1 is KGHSH and CDR2 LQKENI. Here the CDR3 DNA reads TGTGCCAGCTCCATCCTGACAGGGTCTAATTGGAACACTGAAGCTTTCTTT. The encoded protein is CASSILTGSNWNTEAFF.

V and J are TRBV29-1 and TRBJ1-5; TRBD1 aligns across 12 bases. The V gene end was trimmed by 6 bases and the J gene end by 6 bases; junction bases not matched to a gene: 6. The CDR3 is made up of 14 amino acids. Germline CDR1 reads SQVTM; CDR2 reads ANQGSEA. CDR3 in DNA: TGCAGCGTCGGGACAGGGGGCATTGGTCAGCCCCAGCATTTT. This sequence encodes CSVGTGGIGQPQHF.

The chain has TRBV5-8 and TRBJ1-1, with 8 bases that match TRBD1. The CDR3 length is 15 residues. The V gene end was trimmed by 2 bases and the J gene end by 4 bases; junction bases not matched to a gene: 7. Germline values: CDR1 SGHTS, CDR2 YDEGEE. CDR3 loop: CASSFRDRQLTEAFF. The CDR3, as DNA: TGTGCCAGCAGCTTCCGGGACAGGCAACTCACTGAAGCTTTCTTT.

The rearrangement joins TRBV5-5 to TRBJ1-2; D is unclear. From germline, CDR1 is SGHKS and CDR2 YYEKEE (reference sequence). Trimming pared 0 bases from V and 3 bases from J, leaving 12 bases between. This CDR3 is 15 amino acids long. This CDR3 reads CASSLAGSDYYGYTF. CDR3 nucleotides: TGTGCCAGCAGCTTGGCCGGCAGCGACTACTATGGCTACACCTTC. Filled out from reference TRBV5-5 and TRBJ1-2, the complete variable domain reads DAGVTQSPTHLIKTRGQQVTLRCSPISGHKSVSWYQQVLGQGPQFIFQYYEKEERGRGNFPDRFSARQFPNYSSELNVNALLLGDSALYLCASSLAGSDYYGYTFGSGTRLTVV.